Listed here are 14 T cell receptor beta chains from one sample, sequenced in a study of blood T cell repertoires in COVID-19. Repertoires were generated with immunoSEQ multiplex PCR, while TCRdb's copy carries only in-frame clones and drops some. Counted here are 200,000 or so clones, 60% to 85% occurring once; the ten biggest clones make up 15% to 20%. Sequencing was carried out using peripheral blood. The receptors originated from a man aged 55 to 69 with active or convalescent COVID-19.

This chain joins TRBV28 and TRBJ1-1, with 9 bases fitting TRBD1. Trimming cost V 2 bases and J 7 bases; bases outside gene matches: 23. Germline assignment: CDR1 MDHEN and CDR2 SYDVKM. This CDR3 is built from 20 residues. DNA of the CDR3: TGTGCCAGCAGTTTAGGGGACAGGGCCAGGCGTTGGGCGGGAGGAGATGAAGCTTTCTTT. It is translated as CASSLGDRARRWAGGDEAFF.

The chain employs TRBV2 and TRBJ2-7, with D maybe TRBD2 (6 bases). The CDR3 extends over 18 amino acids. With 4 bases removed from V and 2 bases from J, the gap between germline ends came to 24 bases. Germline CDR1 reads SNHLY; CDR2 reads FYNNEI. CDR3: CASSAGREWRDLTYEQYF. The CDR3 DNA follows: TGTGCCAGCAGTGCGGGCAGGGAGTGGCGGGACTTGACCTACGAGCAGTACTTC.

This sequence joins TRBV5-1 and TRBJ1-2; TRBD1 matches at 7 bases. The V gene's germline CDR1 is SGHRS and CDR2 YFSETQ. This CDR3 is built from 15 residues. Trimming took 0 bases from V and 6 from J; bases not matched to a gene: 8. The CDR3, as DNA: TGCGCCAGCAGCTTGGAGAGCAGGGGGTTGGATGGCTACACCTTC. Encoded protein: CASSLESRGLDGYTF.

The gene calls are TRBV30 and TRBJ2-5; no firm D call. Germline values: CDR1 GTSNPN, CDR2 SVGIG (reference sequence). The ends were cut back, 0 bases at V and 1 base at J, with 9 bases in the middle. This CDR3 spans 14 amino acids. Written as DNA, the CDR3 is TGTGCCTGGAGTGTATCCCCAGGCCAAGAGACCCAGTACTTC. It codes for CAWSVSPGQETQYF.

This chain uses TRBV28 with TRBJ2-3; tentative D call: TRBD2 (5 bases). This CDR3 is 18 amino acids long. Trimming took 1 base from V and 8 from J, leaving 25 bases between them. CDR1 is MDHEN, CDR2 SYDVKM, per germline. The CDR3 region is CASSLSLPPRTPPGTQYF. The CDR3 DNA sequence: TGTGCCAGCAGTTTATCCCTCCCGCCCCGGACTCCCCCGGGTACGCAGTATTTT.

The CDR3 sequence: CASSLRQGVNYGYTF. The DNA for the CDR3 is TGTGCCAGCAGCTTACGACAGGGGGTTAACTATGGCTACACCTTC. The V and J genes are TRBV7-3 and TRBJ1-2, with TRBD1 matching over 9 bases. Looked up from germline, CDR1 is SGHTA and CDR2 is FQGTGA. V gave up 2 bases and J gave up 1 base; unmatched junction bases: 2. The CDR3 is 15 residues long.

CDR3 nucleotides: TGTGCCAGCATAGGGACTCCCTACAATGAGCAGTTCTTC. Amino acid sequence: CASIGTPYNEQFF. This rearrangement joins TRBV7-9 to TRBJ2-1; weak D call: TRBD2 (6 bases). The germline CDR1 and CDR2 sequences are SEHNR and FQNEAQ (reference sequence). This CDR3 is built from 13 residues. V dropped 7 bases and J dropped 2 bases, with 9 bases sitting between them.

The rearrangement joins TRBV5-4 to TRBJ1-4; D possibly corresponds to TRBD1 (6 bases). CDR1 and CDR2 (germline): SGHNT, YYREEE (reference sequence). The CDR3 totals 15 residues. V lost 4 bases to trimming and J lost 2 bases, with 12 bases between them. The CDR3 protein is CASSASTGTNEKLFF. CDR3 DNA: TGTGCCAGCAGCGCCTCTACAGGGACTAATGAAAAACTGTTTTTT. Combining the CDR3 with reference TRBV5-4 and TRBJ1-4 gives the whole variable domain ETGVTQSPTHLIKTRGQQVTLRCSSQSGHNTVSWYQQALGQGPQFIFQYYREEENGRGNFPPRFSGLQFPNYSSELNVNALELDDSALYLCASSASTGTNEKLFFGSGTQLSVL.

Only a few counts were recorded for this clone. This chain joins TRBV4-1 and TRBJ2-7; the match to TRBD2 covers 13 bases. The CDR3 is 15 residues long. The V segment lost 6 bases and the J segment 7 bases; nucleotides outside the gene matches: 9. The V gene's germline CDR1 is MGHRA and CDR2 YSYEKL. The CDR3 is CASSHLTSGRREQYF. CDR3 nucleotides: TGCGCCAGCAGTCACCTGACTAGCGGGAGGAGAGAGCAGTACTTC.

Only one count was recorded for this clone. The chain recombines TRBV7-2 with TRBJ1-1, with D tentatively TRBD1 (5 bases). Trimming took 5 bases from V and 8 from J, leaving 12 bases between them. The CDR3 runs to 12 residues. Germline CDR1 SGHTA, CDR2 FQGNSA. In nucleotides, the CDR3 is TGTGCCAGCAGCACTGAGAGGACAGAAGCTTTCTTT. Its protein product is CASSTERTEAFF.

The genes are TRBV5-1 and TRBJ2-3; 8 nucleotides agree with TRBD2. The V gene's germline CDR1 is SGHRS and CDR2 YFSETQ. The CDR3 loop spans 15 amino acids. J gave up 3 bases and V 7 bases, and 10 bases lay outside the gene matches. CDR3 sequence reads: CASFLGASGTDTQYF. Written as DNA, the CDR3 is TGCGCCAGCTTCCTGGGGGCTAGCGGGACAGATACGCAGTATTTT.

This clone was seen a few times. The rearrangement joins TRBV5-1 to TRBJ2-4; 10 nucleotides align to TRBD2. V shed 4 bases and J 6 bases; nucleotides not matched to a gene: 10. Per germline, CDR1 SGHRS and CDR2 YFSETQ. The CDR3 spans 16 residues. The CDR3 here is CASSEPRLAGPNIQYF. CDR3 in DNA: TGCGCCAGCAGCGAACCACGACTAGCGGGCCCAAACATTCAGTACTTC.

The chain is built from TRBV5-1 and TRBJ2-1, with unresolved D. There are 15 residues in the CDR3. V gave up 0 bases and J gave up 0 bases, with 7 bases separating them. Per germline, CDR1 SGHRS and CDR2 YFSETQ. This chain's CDR3 is CASSLEWPSYNEQFF. In nucleotides, the CDR3 is TGCGCCAGCAGCTTGGAATGGCCCTCCTACAATGAGCAGTTCTTC.

This clone was seen only a few times. The chain has TRBV19 and TRBJ2-7, with 10 bases aligning to TRBD2. The CDR3 length is 14 residues. V gave up 3 bases and J gave up 6 bases; unmatched junction bases: 5. In germline, CDR1 is LNHDA, CDR2 SQIVND (reference sequence). The CDR3 sequence is CASSIGSGRAEQYF. The CDR3 DNA reads TGTGCCAGTAGTATTGGGAGCGGGAGGGCCGAGCAGTACTTC.